This T cell receptor beta chain stems from a study of blood T cells in healthy people across ages. Every donor contributed roughly 10 milliliters of peripheral blood by blood draw. Germline V CDR1 and CDR2: SGHTA, FQGNSA. The V end lost 5 bases, the J end lost 3 bases, and 13 bases lay between the germline ends. This CDR3 region has 14 residues. Primers used in a second PCR of about 6 to 11 cycles were a sample-barcoded 5' primer and a J-beta primer mix. TCRdb re-derived calls from the 5' RACE reads in MiXCR, one entry per CDR3 protein. The data show about 680,000 distinct CDR3 sequences, approximately 49% seen once. Study conclusions and caveats: More naive CD4+ cells and higher diversity were found in long-lived than in aged donors.

This clonotype was seen ten or more times. Its specificity is unknown. A read error is possible here, since a much larger clone lies one base away. The chain employs TRBV7-2 and TRBJ2-5; D is unclear. The sequenced material came from blood. This receptor was taken from a woman aged 55-75 years in good health. Here the CDR3 reads CASSVQGLEETQYF. The CDR3 nucleotides read TGTGCCAGCAGCGTTCAAGGGTTAGAAGAGACCCAGTACTTC.